What follows are 22 T cell receptor beta chains derived from one specimen sequenced in a study of blood T cell repertoires in COVID-19. Profiling relied on immunoSEQ multiplex PCR, and the TCRdb table lists in-frame clones only, not all of them. The data show over 60,000 clones, around 90% seen once. Sequencing was performed on peripheral blood. These receptors were collected from a man aged 45-60 years with acute or convalescent COVID-19.

The chain uses TRBV12-3 or TRBV12-4 and TRBJ1-3, with D uncertain. V lost 2 bases to trimming and J lost 4 bases, with 3 bases between them. This CDR3 contains 12 residues. The CDR3 region has the DNA TGTGCCAGCAGTTTACAGGGAAACACCATATATTTT. Its protein product is CASSLQGNTIYF.

The chain carries TRBV6-5 and TRBJ1-2; no firm D call. The CDR3 totals 14 residues. CDR1 is MNHEY and CDR2 is SVGAGI in the germline V gene. Trimming removed 6 bases at V and 4 bases at J, with 15 bases between. The CDR3 protein is CASRGPRSGYGYTF. For the CDR3, the DNA is TGTGCCAGCAGGGGCCCACGAAGCGGCTATGGCTACACCTTC.

This chain connects TRBV7-9 to TRBJ2-3; TRBD2 matches at 8 bases. The CDR3 length is 16 residues. V shed 1 base, J shed 4 bases, and the junction held 7 bases outside the gene matches. The germline V gene has CDR1 SEHNR and CDR2 FQNEAQ (reference sequence). As DNA, the CDR3 is TGTGCCAGCAGCTTAGGTTCGGCGGGAGGATCAGATACGCAGTATTTT. Translation: CASSLGSAGGSDTQYF.

The V and J genes are TRBV24-1 and TRBJ1-1; 8 nucleotides agree with TRBD1. CDR1 and CDR2 from the germline V gene are KGHDR and SFDVKD. The junction had 17 bases not matched to a gene; V was cut back by 3 bases and J by 0 bases. The CDR3 totals 20 residues. CDR3 nucleotides: TGTGCCACCAGTGATATGCCGAACGCGGGACAGGCTGGTATGAACACTGAAGCTTTCTTT. Translation gives CATSDMPNAGQAGMNTEAFF.

The rearrangement uses TRBV3-1 (or the pseudogene TRBV3-2) and TRBJ1-1; TRBD1 agrees at 10 bases. The length of the CDR3 is 17 residues. Per germline, CDR1 LGHDT and CDR2 YNNKEL (reference sequence). V lost 1 base and J lost 0; bases outside the gene matches: 5. CDR3 region: CASSQGFGTGVNTEAFF. The CDR3 DNA follows: TGTGCCAGCAGCCAAGGATTCGGGACAGGGGTGAACACTGAAGCTTTCTTT.

This clone was seen a few times. The rearrangement links TRBV27 to TRBJ1-2; D uncertain. With 2 bases removed from V and 2 bases from J, the gap between germline ends came to 12 bases. Germline lookup yields CDR1 MNHEY and CDR2 SMNVEV (reference sequence). The CDR3 runs to 15 residues. DNA of the CDR3: TGTGCCAGCAGTTTAGGCCCGGCGGGGAACTATGGCTACACCTTC. It yields the protein CASSLGPAGNYGYTF.

The CDR3: CASSELRGATDTQYF. The CDR3 DNA reads TGTGCCAGCAGTGAATTGCGGGGGGCCACAGATACGCAGTATTTT. The genes are TRBV6-1 and TRBJ2-3; 8 bases agree with TRBD2. This CDR3 region has 15 residues. Germline CDR1 MNHNS, CDR2 SASEGT. Trimming took 2 bases from V and 2 from J; bases not matched to a gene: 3.

The chain recombines TRBV6-2 or TRBV6-3 with TRBJ2-7; 8 bases line up with TRBD2. With 2 bases clipped from V and 3 bases from J, the junction kept 9 bases outside the gene matches. The CDR3 contains 16 residues. Per the germline V gene, CDR1 is MNHEY and CDR2 is SVGEGT. The CDR3 sequence is CASSYPASGSFYEQYF. CDR3 in DNA: TGTGCCAGCAGTTACCCGGCCAGCGGGAGTTTCTACGAGCAGTACTTC.

The V gene is TRBV5-1, the J gene TRBJ2-3; D perhaps matches TRBD1 (6 bases). Germline loops: CDR1 SGHRS, CDR2 YFSETQ. The CDR3 has 14 amino acids. The V gene lost 2 bases and the J gene lost 4 bases, with 11 bases spanning the gap. The CDR3 DNA reads as TGCGCCAGCAGCTTACCCAACAGGGCAGATACGCAGTATTTT. It encodes CASSLPNRADTQYF.

The gene calls are TRBV9 and TRBJ2-7; D call uncertain. V lost 0 bases, J lost 6 bases, and 13 bases lay in between. CDR1 is SGDLS and CDR2 is YYNGEE in the germline V gene. This CDR3 region has 14 residues. DNA for the CDR3: TGTGCCAGCAGCGTAGATGGTCGAGCCGCCGAGCAGTACTTC. It encodes CASSVDGRAAEQYF.

CDR3 sequence (DNA): TGTGCCAGTAGTGAGCGGAGCTCCTACAATGAGCAGTTCTTC. Translation: CASSERSSYNEQFF. This chain joins TRBV19 and TRBJ2-1, with D possibly TRBD2 on 5 matching bases. Trimming took 5 bases from V and 0 from J, leaving 8 bases between them. Germline V gene sequence: CDR1 LNHDA, CDR2 SQIVND (reference sequence). CDR3 size: 14 residues.

CDR3 in DNA: TGTGCCAGCAGCTTCAGGTTCCACGAGCAGTACTTC. It specifies CASSFRFHEQYF. The J gene is TRBJ2-7, the V gene TRBV11-1; D gene ambiguous. CDR3 size: 12 residues. V was pared by 3 bases and J by 5 bases, with 8 bases between. Per germline, CDR1 SGHAT and CDR2 FQDESV (reference sequence).

V is TRBV7-2 and J is TRBJ2-7; D possibly corresponds to TRBD2 (6 bases). Trimming removed 1 base from V and 6 bases from J, with 22 bases in between. Germline CDR1 reads SGHTA; CDR2 reads FQGNSA. This CDR3 is built from 17 residues. The CDR3 DNA follows: TGTGCCAGCAGCTTAGTAGCACGGCGGGACTCCGCGTCCGAGCAGTACTTC. Its translation: CASSLVARRDSASEQYF.

This clone appeared a single time. The rearrangement uses TRBV7-9 and TRBJ2-5; 7 bases fit TRBD1. The junction had 0 bases not matched to a gene; V was cut back by 1 base and J by 4 bases. This CDR3 has 13 residues. Germline lookup yields CDR1 SEHNR and CDR2 FQNEAQ (reference sequence). CDR3 loop: CASSLGTGETQYF. CDR3 in DNA: TGTGCCAGCAGCTTAGGGACAGGAGAGACCCAGTACTTC.

This CDR3 reads CASRKVGQGVNQPQHF. In DNA form, the CDR3 reads TGTGCCAGTAGAAAGGTTGGGCAGGGGGTCAATCAGCCCCAGCATTTT. The J gene is TRBJ1-5, the V gene TRBV19, with 7 bases aligning to TRBD1. The CDR3 runs to 16 residues. Germline values: CDR1 LNHDA, CDR2 SQIVND (reference sequence). V lost 6 bases, J lost 3 bases, and 11 bases stayed unmatched.

The CDR3 region has the DNA TGTGCCAGCAGTGTCGACAGGGGAGGGAATGAAAAACTGTTTTTT. Its protein product is CASSVDRGGNEKLFF. The chain has TRBV2 and TRBJ1-4, with TRBD1 identical over 8 bases. This CDR3 spans 15 amino acids. V gave up 4 bases and J gave up 5 bases; unmatched junction bases: 6. The germline gives CDR1 SNHLY, CDR2 FYNNEI.

The V gene is TRBV11-2, the J gene TRBJ1-1; D might be TRBD1 (5 bases). CDR1 is SGHAT and CDR2 is FQNNGV in the germline V gene. This CDR3 spans 13 amino acids. V dropped 6 bases and J dropped 8 bases, with 16 bases sitting between them. CDR3 in amino acids: CASRGGANSEAFF. The CDR3 DNA follows: TGTGCCAGCAGGGGAGGGGCCAACTCCGAAGCTTTCTTT.

The chain links TRBV10-1 to TRBJ1-5; D unresolved. Germline CDR1 and CDR2: WNHNN and SYGVQD (reference sequence). Between the trimmed V and J ends, which lost 4 bases and 3 bases, there was a span of 13 bases. The CDR3 has 15 amino acids. The CDR3 here is CASSGAAGYNQPQHF. The CDR3 coding sequence is TGCGCCAGCAGTGGAGCGGCCGGGTACAATCAGCCCCAGCATTTT.

This clone was recorded once. This chain joins TRBV21-1 and TRBJ2-7; TRBD1, the table's D call, was not compared with the DNA. TRBV21-1 is given as a pseudogene. The CDR3 extends over 16 amino acids. DNA of the CDR3: TGTGCCAGCAGCGCATCTCCGGGACAAATCTCCTACGAGCAGTACTTC. Translation gives CASSASPGQISYEQYF.

This chain uses TRBV5-6 with TRBJ2-5, with a tentative D call TRBD1 (5 bases). The CDR3 runs to 15 residues. V lost 0 bases and J 5 bases, leaving 14 bases between the germline ends. Germline-derived CDR1 and CDR2 are SGHDT and YYEEEE. The chain's CDR3 is CASSLGGQGHETQYF. The CDR3, as DNA: TGTGCCAGCAGCTTGGGAGGTCAGGGCCACGAGACCCAGTACTTC.

V and J are TRBV18 and TRBJ1-3, with 11 bases identical to TRBD1. Germline CDR1 KGHSH, CDR2 LQKENI. V was clipped by 0 bases and J by 0 bases; unmatched bases: 1. CDR3 length: 17 amino acids. The CDR3 DNA sequence: TGTGCCAGCTCACCACCCGGGACAGGGGGCTCTGGAAACACCATATATTTT. Protein product: CASSPPGTGGSGNTIYF. Combining the CDR3 with reference TRBV18 and TRBJ1-3 gives the whole variable domain NAGVMQNPRHLVRRRGQEARLRCSPMKGHSHVYWYRQLPEEGLKFMVYLQKENIIDESGMPKERFSAEFPKEGPSILRIQQVVRGDSAAYFCASSPPGTGGSGNTIYFGEGSWLTVV.

This chain connects TRBV24-1 to TRBJ1-2; D is possibly TRBD1 (6 bases). CDR1 KGHDR and CDR2 SFDVKD come from the germline V gene. The ends were cut back, 4 bases at V and 7 bases at J, with 9 bases in the middle. This CDR3 contains 12 residues. DNA of the CDR3: TGTGCCACCAGTGACAGGGGTCGTGGCTACACCTTC. It codes for CATSDRGRGYTF.